The clone carrying this T cell receptor (beta chain) came up many times. Its antigen is still unknown. This CDR3 has 14 amino acids. Deletions cut 5 bases from V and 7 bases from J, with 15 bases between. Germline V gene sequence: CDR1 SGHTA, CDR2 FQGNSA. RNA transcripts were the template for amplifying TCR beta CDR3 regions. Primed by the HTBI set, a first-round RT-PCR was run on the TCR CDR3. MiXCR, run by TCRdb on the multiplex PCR reads, gives a single entry per CDR3 protein. The table has 300,000 to 450,000 distinct CDR3 sequences, about 15% seen once. This sample is part of a study of T cells in Graves' hyperthyroidism and ophthalmopathy. It was considered stable Graves' hyperthyroidism when ophthalmopathy did not progress within 18 months. Study observations and caveats: Among clonotypes expanded in thyroid above 0.001, most were also found in blood.

Sequencing used blood. The rearrangement joins TRBV7-2 to TRBJ1-5, with unresolved D. This receptor was taken from a woman aged 25 to 39 with Graves' hyperthyroidism. CDR3 nucleotide sequence: TGTGCCAGCAGCCAAGGTGGCCCGGGGCAGCCCCAGCATTTT. Protein product: CASSQGGPGQPQHF.